This TCR beta chain was retrieved from a study of OX40 agonist ivuxolimab in advanced cancers. Overall study context: Administration of intravenous ivuxolimab to patients occurred every 2 weeks at 0.01 to 10 mg/kg. Overall study results and limits: Clonal expansion was among the lowest in partial responders at 0.1-3.0 mg/kg, especially CD8+. There were, on average, more expanded clones in CD8+ T cells than in CD4+. Certain nonresponders additionally had low normalized T-cell clonal expansion.

The CDR3 has 12 amino acids. The germline gives CDR1 SGHAT, CDR2 FQNNGV. V lost 6 bases and J lost 7, with 10 bases in between. This clone was counted only a few times. Antigen: not known. The method was immunoSEQ multiplex PCR; TCRdb's version includes in-frame clones alone and lacks a portion of them. This table holds 45,000 to 50,000 clones, about 81% found once. The TCR was taken from an adult with an advanced solid tumor such as melanoma, head and neck, liver or kidney cancer. Material: CD4+ or CD8+ T cells sorted from blood, obtained in a trial of the OX40 agonist ivuxolimab. The genes are TRBV11-2 and TRBJ2-1; weak D call: TRBD1 (6 bases). CDR3 region: CASSYRVNEQFF. The CDR3 DNA reads as TGTGCCAGCAGTTACAGGGTAAATGAGCAGTTCTTC.